This T cell receptor (beta chain) was documented in a study of OX40 agonist ivuxolimab in advanced cancers. Profiled with immunoSEQ multiplex PCR; TCRdb holds only in-frame clones, not every one. The sample has around 66,000 clones, more than 65% seen once. Study-wide results and limits: Circulating CD4+ and CD8+ T cells showed clonal expansion by week 6 at 0.1 to 3.0 mg/kg.

In the case of this clone: Its antigen is unknown.

From germline, CDR1 is LNHDA and CDR2 SQIVND (reference sequence). The junction had 4 bases not matched to a gene; V was cut back by 5 bases and J by 6 bases. The CDR3 totals 15 residues. The genes are TRBV19 and TRBJ2-1; TRBD2 aligns across 13 bases. Sequencing used CD4+ or CD8+ T cells sorted from blood, obtained in a trial of the OX40 agonist ivuxolimab. This sequence was found in an adult with an advanced solid tumor such as melanoma, head and neck, liver or kidney cancer. The CDR3 coding sequence is TGTGCCAGTAGTTTCGGACTAGCGGGGGCCAATGAGCAGTTCTTC. Translation gives CASSFGLAGANEQFF. Using reference TRBV19 and TRBJ2-1 for the parts outside the CDR3, the full variable domain is DGGITQSPKYLFRKEGQNVTLSCEQNLNHDAMYWYRQDPGQGLRLIYYSQIVNDFQKGDIAEGYSVSREKKESFPLTVTSAQKNPTAFYLCASSFGLAGANEQFFGPGTRLTVL.